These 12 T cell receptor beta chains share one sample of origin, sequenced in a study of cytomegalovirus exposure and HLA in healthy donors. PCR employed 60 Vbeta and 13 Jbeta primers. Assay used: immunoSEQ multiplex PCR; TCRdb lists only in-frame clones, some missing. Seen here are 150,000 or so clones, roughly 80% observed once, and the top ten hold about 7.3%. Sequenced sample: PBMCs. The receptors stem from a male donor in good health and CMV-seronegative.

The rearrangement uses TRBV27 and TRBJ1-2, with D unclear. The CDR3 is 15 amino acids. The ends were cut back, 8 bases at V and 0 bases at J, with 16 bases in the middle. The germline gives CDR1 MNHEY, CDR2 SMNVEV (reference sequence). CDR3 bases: TGTGCCAGCGCCGCCGCGGGATCCCCTAACTATGGCTACACCTTC. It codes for CASAAAGSPNYGYTF.

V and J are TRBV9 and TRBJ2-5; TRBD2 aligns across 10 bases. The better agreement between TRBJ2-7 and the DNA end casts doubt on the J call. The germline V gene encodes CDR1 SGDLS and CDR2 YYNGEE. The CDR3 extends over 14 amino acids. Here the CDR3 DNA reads TGTGCCAGCAATCCGGGACTAGCGTCCTACGAGCAGTACTTC. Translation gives CASNPGLASYEQYF.

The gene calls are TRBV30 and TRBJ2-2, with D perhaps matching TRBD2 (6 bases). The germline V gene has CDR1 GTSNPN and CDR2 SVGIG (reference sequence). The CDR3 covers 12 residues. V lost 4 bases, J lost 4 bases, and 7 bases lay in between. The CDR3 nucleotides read TGTGCCTGGACCGGGGGCACCGGGGAGCTGTTTTTT. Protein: CAWTGGTGELFF.

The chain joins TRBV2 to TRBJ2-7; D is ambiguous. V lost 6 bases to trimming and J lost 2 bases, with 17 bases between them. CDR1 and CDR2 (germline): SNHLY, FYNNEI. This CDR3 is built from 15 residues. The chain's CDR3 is CASSPTLPLTYEQYF. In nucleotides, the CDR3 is TGTGCCAGCAGCCCGACATTACCTCTCACCTACGAGCAGTACTTC.

In DNA form, the CDR3 reads TGTGCCAGTTCGGACATCCTTAACTATGGCTACACCTTC. Amino acid sequence: CASSDILNYGYTF. This chain uses TRBV5-6 with TRBJ1-2; D perhaps matches TRBD1 (5 bases). In germline, CDR1 is SGHDT, CDR2 YYEEEE. The V end was cut by 8 bases, the J end by 1 base, with 12 bases between. The CDR3 consists of 13 residues.

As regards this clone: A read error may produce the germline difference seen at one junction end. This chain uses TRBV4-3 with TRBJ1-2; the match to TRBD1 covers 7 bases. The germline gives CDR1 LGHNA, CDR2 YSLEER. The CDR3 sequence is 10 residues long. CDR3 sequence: CASSPCTGAF. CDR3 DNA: TGCGCCAGCAGCCCTTGTACAGGGGCCTTC.

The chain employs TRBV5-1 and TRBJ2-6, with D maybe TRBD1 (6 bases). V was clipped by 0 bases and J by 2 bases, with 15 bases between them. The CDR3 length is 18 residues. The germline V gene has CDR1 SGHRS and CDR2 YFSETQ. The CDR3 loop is CASSLGGRGVAGANVLTF. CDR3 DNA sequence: TGCGCCAGCAGCTTGGGGGGCAGGGGAGTTGCTGGGGCCAACGTCCTGACTTTC.

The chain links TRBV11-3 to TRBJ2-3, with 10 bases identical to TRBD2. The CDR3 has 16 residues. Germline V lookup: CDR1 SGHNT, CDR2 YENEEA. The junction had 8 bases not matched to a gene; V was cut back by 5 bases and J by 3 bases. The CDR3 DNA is TGTGCCAGCAGCCAAAGCGGGGGGGCAGTAACAGATACGCAGTATTTT. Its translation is CASSQSGGAVTDTQYF.

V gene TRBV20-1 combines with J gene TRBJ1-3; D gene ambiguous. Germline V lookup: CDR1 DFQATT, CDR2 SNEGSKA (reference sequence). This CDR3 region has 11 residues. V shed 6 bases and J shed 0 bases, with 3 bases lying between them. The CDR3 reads CSALSGNTIYF. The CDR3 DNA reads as TGCAGTGCCCTCTCTGGAAACACCATATATTTT.

The CDR3 sequence is CASSLDTSPYNEQFF. CDR3 sequence (DNA): TGTGCCAGCAGCTTAGACACCTCACCCTACAATGAGCAGTTCTTC. The genes are TRBV5-4 and TRBJ2-1; D gene uncertain. Germline-derived CDR1 and CDR2 are SGHNT and YYREEE (reference sequence). The CDR3 totals 15 residues. The V gene lost 2 bases and the J gene lost 2 bases, with 11 bases spanning the gap.

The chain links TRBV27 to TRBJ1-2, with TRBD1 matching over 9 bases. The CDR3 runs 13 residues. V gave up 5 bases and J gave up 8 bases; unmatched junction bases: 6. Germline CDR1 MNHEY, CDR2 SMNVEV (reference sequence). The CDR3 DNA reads TGTGCCAGCAGTGGAGGACAGGGGTGGGGCTACACCTTC. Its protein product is CASSGGQGWGYTF.

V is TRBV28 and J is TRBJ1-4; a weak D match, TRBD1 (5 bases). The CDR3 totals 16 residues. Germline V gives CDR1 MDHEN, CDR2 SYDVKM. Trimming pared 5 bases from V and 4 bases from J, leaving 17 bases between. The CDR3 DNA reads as TGTGCCAGCAGTCTACCAAGGGGAGGGAATAATGAAAAACTGTTTTTT. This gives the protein CASSLPRGGNNEKLFF.